The subject of this entry is one T cell receptor (beta chain). These data originate in a study of blood T cell repertoires in COVID-19. Study background: The cDNA or gDNA used as material had been derived from T cells, B-cell-depleted T cells, or PBMCs.

The CDR3 length is 15 residues. The germline gives CDR1 SGDLS, CDR2 YYNGEE. J was trimmed by 8 bases and V by 2 bases; bases with no gene match: 6. The data were produced by immunoSEQ multiplex PCR, yet TCRdb's version contains in-frame clones alone and is incomplete. The sample contains about 250,000 clones, 85% of which appear only once. The sequenced sample consisted of PBMCs or T cells enriched from blood (not recorded which). The sequence was obtained from a woman in her forties or fifties with acute COVID-19. The chain links TRBV9 to TRBJ2-1; 11 positions agree with TRBD2. Here the CDR3 DNA reads TGTGCCAGCAGCGTCCCTAGCGGGGGGTGGGATGAGCAGTTCTTC. It yields the protein CASSVPSGGWDEQFF.